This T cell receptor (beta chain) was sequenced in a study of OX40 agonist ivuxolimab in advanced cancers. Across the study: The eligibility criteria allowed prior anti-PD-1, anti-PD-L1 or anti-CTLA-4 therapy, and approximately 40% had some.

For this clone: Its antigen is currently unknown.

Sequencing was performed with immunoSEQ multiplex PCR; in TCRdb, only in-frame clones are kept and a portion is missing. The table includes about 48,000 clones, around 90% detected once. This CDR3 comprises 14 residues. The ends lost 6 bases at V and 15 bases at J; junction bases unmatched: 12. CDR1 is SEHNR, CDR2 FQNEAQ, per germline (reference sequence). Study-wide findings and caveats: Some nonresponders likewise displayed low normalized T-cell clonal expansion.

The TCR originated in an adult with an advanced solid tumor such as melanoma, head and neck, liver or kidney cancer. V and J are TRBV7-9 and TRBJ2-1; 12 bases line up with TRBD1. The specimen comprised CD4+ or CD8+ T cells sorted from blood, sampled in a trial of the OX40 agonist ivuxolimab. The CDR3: CASRDGTGGAGSFF. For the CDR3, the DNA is TGTGCCAGCAGAGACGGGACAGGGGGCGCAGGCTCGTTCTTC.